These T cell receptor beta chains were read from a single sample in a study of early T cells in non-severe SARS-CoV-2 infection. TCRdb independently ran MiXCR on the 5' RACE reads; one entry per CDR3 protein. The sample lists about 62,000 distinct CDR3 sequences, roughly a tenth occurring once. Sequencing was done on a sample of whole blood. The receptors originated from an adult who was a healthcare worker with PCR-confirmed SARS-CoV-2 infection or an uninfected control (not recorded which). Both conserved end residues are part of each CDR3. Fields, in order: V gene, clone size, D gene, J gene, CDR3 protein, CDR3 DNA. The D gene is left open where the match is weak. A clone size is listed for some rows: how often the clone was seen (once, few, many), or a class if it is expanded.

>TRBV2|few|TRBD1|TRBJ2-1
CASSWTGRLAEQFF
TGTGCCAGCAGTTGGACAGGGAGATTAGCGGAGCAGTTCTTC
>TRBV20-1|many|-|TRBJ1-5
CSARRENSNQPQHF
TGCAGTGCTAGGCGCGAAAATAGCAATCAGCCCCAGCATTTT
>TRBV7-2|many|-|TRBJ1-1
CASSLVANTEAFF
TGTGCCAGCAGCTTAGTCGCGAACACTGAAGCTTTCTTT
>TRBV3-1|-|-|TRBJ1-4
CASSQELTNEKLFF
TGTGCCAGCAGCCAAGAACTGACTAATGAAAAACTGTTTTTT
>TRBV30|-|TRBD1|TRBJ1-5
CAWDDRDQPQHF
TGTGCCTGGGACGACAGGGACCAGCCCCAGCATTTT
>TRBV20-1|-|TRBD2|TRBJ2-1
CSARDLQGAGLAVNNEQFF
TGCAGTGCTAGAGATCTCCAGGGGGCGGGACTAGCGGTTAACAATGAGCAGTTCTTC
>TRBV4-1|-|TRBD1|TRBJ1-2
CASSHVQGSYGYTF
TGCGCCAGCAGCCACGTACAGGGGTCCTATGGCTACACCTTC
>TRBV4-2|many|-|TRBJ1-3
CASSRVRGRGNTIYF
TGTGCCAGCAGCAGAGTTCGGGGGCGTGGAAACACCATATATTTT
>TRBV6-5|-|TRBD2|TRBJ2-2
CASSYMASGGGAGELFF
TGTGCCAGCAGTTACATGGCTAGCGGGGGTGGAGCCGGGGAGCTGTTTTTT
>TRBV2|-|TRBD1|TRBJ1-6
CASRPGQRGSPLHF
TGTGCCAGCAGGCCGGGACAGAGGGGTTCACCCCTCCACTTT
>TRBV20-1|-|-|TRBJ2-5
CSARDPAGGTQETQYF
TGCAGTGCTAGAGATCCGGCAGGGGGGACCCAAGAGACCCAGTACTTC
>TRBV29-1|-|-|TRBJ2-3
CSAETHGGNTQYF
TGCAGCGCTGAAACACACGGGGGAAATACGCAGTATTTT
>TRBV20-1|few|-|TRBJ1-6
CSAIQGLDSPLHF
TGCAGTGCTATCCAGGGATTGGATTCACCCCTCCACTTT
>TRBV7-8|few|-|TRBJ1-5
CASSPGTDSNQPQHF
TGTGCCAGCAGCCCCGGGACCGATAGCAATCAGCCCCAGCATTTT
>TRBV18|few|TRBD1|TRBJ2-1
CASSPLGQGLEVF
TGTGCCAGCTCACCATTAGGACAGGGGCTCGAGGTCTTC
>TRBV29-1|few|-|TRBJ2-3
CSVETHGGNTQYF
TGCAGCGTTGAAACACACGGGGGAAATACGCAGTATTTT
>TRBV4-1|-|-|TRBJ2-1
CASSRIGLEYNEQFF
TGCGCCAGCAGCCGCATTGGACTGGAATACAATGAGCAGTTCTTC
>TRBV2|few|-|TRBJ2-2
CASRLLASIRNTGELFF
TGTGCCAGCAGGCTACTAGCATCAATCCGAAACACCGGGGAGCTGTTTTTT
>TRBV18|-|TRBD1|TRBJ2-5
CASSYGQGETQYF
TGTGCCAGCTCCTACGGACAGGGGGAGACCCAGTACTTC
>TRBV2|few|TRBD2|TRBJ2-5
CASTVGTSRTETQYF
TGTGCCAGCACGGTAGGGACTAGCCGAACGGAGACCCAGTACTTC
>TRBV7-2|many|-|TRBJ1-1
CASSLGYMDTEAFF
TGTGCCAGCAGTCTGGGGTACATGGACACTGAAGCTTTCTTT
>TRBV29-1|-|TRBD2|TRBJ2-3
CSVGGTTTSTDTQYF
TGCAGCGTTGGCGGGACTACAACTAGCACAGATACGCAGTATTTT
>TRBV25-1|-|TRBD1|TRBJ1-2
CASSRQSTGNYGYTF
TGTGCCAGCAGTCGACAATCGACAGGGAACTATGGCTACACCTTC